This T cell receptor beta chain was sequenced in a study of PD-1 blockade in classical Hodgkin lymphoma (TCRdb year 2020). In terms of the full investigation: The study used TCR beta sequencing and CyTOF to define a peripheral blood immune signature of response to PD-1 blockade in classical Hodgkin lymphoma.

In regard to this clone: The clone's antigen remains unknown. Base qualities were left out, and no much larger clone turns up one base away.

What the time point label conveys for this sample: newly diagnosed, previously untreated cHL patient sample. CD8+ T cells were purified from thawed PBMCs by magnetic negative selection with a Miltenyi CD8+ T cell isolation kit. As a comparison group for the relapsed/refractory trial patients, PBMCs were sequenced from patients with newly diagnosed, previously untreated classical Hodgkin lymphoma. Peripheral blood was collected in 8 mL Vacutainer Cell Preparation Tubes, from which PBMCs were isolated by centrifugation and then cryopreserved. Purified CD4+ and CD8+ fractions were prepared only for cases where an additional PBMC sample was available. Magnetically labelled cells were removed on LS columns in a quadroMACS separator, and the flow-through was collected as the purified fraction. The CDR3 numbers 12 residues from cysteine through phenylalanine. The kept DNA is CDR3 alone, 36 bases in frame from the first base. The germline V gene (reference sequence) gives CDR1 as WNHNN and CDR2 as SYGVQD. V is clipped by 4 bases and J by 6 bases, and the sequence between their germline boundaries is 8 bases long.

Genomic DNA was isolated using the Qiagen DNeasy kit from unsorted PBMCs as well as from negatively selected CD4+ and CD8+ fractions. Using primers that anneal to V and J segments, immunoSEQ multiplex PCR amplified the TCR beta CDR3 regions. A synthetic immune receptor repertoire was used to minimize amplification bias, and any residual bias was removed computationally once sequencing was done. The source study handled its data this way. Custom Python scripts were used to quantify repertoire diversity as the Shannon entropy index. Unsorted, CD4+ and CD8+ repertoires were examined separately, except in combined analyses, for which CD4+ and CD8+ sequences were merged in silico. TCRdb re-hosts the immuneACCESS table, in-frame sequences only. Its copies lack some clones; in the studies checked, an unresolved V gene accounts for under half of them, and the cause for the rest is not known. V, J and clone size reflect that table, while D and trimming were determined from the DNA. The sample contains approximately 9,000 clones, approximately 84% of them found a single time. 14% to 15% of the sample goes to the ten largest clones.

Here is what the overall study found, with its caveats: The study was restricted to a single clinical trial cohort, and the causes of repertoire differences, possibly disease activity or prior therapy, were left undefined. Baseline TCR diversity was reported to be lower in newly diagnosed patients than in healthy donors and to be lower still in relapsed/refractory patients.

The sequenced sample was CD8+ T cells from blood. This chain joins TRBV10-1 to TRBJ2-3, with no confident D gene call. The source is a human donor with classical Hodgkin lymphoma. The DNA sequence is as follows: TGCGCCAGCAGTGGCCTGTTGGATACGCAGTATTTT. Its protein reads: CASSGLLDTQYF.